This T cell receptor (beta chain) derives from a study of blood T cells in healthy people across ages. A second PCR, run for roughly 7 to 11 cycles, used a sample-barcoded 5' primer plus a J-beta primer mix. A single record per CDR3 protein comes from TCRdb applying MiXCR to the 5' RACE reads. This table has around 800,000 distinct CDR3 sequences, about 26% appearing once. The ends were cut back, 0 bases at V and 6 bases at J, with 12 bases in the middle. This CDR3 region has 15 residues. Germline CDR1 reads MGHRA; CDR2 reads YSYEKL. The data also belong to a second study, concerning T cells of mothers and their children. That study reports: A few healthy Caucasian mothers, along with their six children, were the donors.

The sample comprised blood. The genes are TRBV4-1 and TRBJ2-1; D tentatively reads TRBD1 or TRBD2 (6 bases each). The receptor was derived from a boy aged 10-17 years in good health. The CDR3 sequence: CASSQDSGQLNEQFF. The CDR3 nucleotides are TGCGCCAGCAGCCAAGATAGCGGACAGCTCAATGAGCAGTTCTTC.